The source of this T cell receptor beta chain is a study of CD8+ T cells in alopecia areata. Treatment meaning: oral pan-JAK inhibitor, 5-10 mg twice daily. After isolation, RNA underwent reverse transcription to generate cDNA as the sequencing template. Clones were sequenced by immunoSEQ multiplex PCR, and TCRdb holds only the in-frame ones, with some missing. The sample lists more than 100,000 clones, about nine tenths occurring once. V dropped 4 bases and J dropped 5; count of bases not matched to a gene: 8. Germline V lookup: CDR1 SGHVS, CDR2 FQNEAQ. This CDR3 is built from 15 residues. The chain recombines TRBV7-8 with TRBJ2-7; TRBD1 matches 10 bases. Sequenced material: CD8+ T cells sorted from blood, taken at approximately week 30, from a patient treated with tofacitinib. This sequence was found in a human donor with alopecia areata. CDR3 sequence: CASSSPGQGENEQYF. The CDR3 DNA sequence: TGTGCCAGCAGCTCGCCAGGACAGGGGGAAAACGAGCAGTACTTC.